The rows below give T cell receptor beta chains drawn from one sample of a study of preoperative IRX-2 immunotherapy in early breast cancer. The data were produced by immunoSEQ multiplex PCR, yet TCRdb's version contains in-frame clones alone and is incomplete. Of almost 35,000 clones in the sample, about 95% were seen once. The sample was taken from a patient treated with IRX-2 immunotherapy. These receptors originate from a human donor with breast cancer. Each CDR3 is given with its conserved first and last residue. The order of the fields is V gene, clone size, J gene, CDR3 protein. Only some rows state a clone size, as once, few, many or a class for expanded clones.

v_gene: TRBV27
abundance: .
j_gene: TRBJ1-2
CDR3aa: CASASGALGYGYTF

v_gene: TRBV19
abundance: .
j_gene: TRBJ2-7
CDR3aa: CASSEQGNRYEQYF

v_gene: TRBV5-8
abundance: .
j_gene: TRBJ2-3
CDR3aa: CASSFLWGGNTQYF

v_gene: TRBV5-1
abundance: .
j_gene: TRBJ1-3
CDR3aa: CASSLEGSGSGNTIYF

v_gene: TRBV21-1
abundance: .
j_gene: TRBJ1-4
CDR3aa: CASSLKIGGRNEKLFF

v_gene: TRBV19
abundance: .
j_gene: TRBJ2-5
CDR3aa: CASSVTGAGETQYF

v_gene: TRBV15
abundance: .
j_gene: TRBJ1-5
CDR3aa: CATSRDLGTGAVNQPQHF

v_gene: TRBV10-3
abundance: large
j_gene: TRBJ2-7
CDR3aa: CATPSGPSYEQYF

v_gene: TRBV9
abundance: .
j_gene: .
CDR3aa: CASSVSGSAPEQYF

v_gene: TRBV29-1
abundance: .
j_gene: TRBJ1-2
CDR3aa: CSVEVVGGAGGYGYTF

v_gene: TRBV7-2
abundance: .
j_gene: TRBJ1-4
CDR3aa: CASSRRRGGEKLFF

v_gene: TRBV7-4
abundance: .
j_gene: TRBJ2-4
CDR3aa: CASTIPGQEELAKNIQYF

v_gene: TRBV18
abundance: .
j_gene: TRBJ2-3
CDR3aa: CASSTQGLPDTQYF

v_gene: TRBV9
abundance: .
j_gene: TRBJ1-5
CDR3aa: CASSVGQGSNQPQHF

v_gene: TRBV6-6
abundance: .
j_gene: TRBJ1-5
CDR3aa: CASRTREPNQPQHF

v_gene: TRBV6-5
abundance: .
j_gene: TRBJ2-7
CDR3aa: CASSYSNSGSYEQYF

v_gene: TRBV7-9
abundance: .
j_gene: TRBJ2-1
CDR3aa: CASSLVSVGASGQFF

v_gene: TRBV2
abundance: once
j_gene: TRBJ2-5
CDR3aa: CASSESPLGRETQYF

v_gene: TRBV7-6
abundance: .
j_gene: TRBJ2-3
CDR3aa: CASSSGLAWGDTQYF

v_gene: TRBV14
abundance: once
j_gene: TRBJ2-5
CDR3aa: CASSIRMAGIETQYF

v_gene: TRBV16
abundance: .
j_gene: TRBJ2-1
CDR3aa: CASSQSAGDNEQFF

v_gene: TRBV12-5
abundance: .
j_gene: TRBJ2-2
CDR3aa: CASGHFGRNGELFF

v_gene: TRBV11-3
abundance: .
j_gene: TRBJ2-1
CDR3aa: CASSKRGGDNEQFF

v_gene: TRBV13
abundance: .
j_gene: TRBJ2-3
CDR3aa: CASSLRAGGQTSTDTQYF

v_gene: TRBV30
abundance: .
j_gene: TRBJ2-7
CDR3aa: CAWSADRAHYEQYF

v_gene: TRBV19
abundance: .
j_gene: TRBJ2-7
CDR3aa: CASSMGIARGYEQYF

v_gene: TRBV6-6
abundance: .
j_gene: TRBJ1-1
CDR3aa: CASSNLRQGARTEAFF

v_gene: TRBV27
abundance: .
j_gene: TRBJ1-2
CDR3aa: CASRGDREGGYTF

v_gene: TRBV7-6
abundance: .
j_gene: TRBJ2-1
CDR3aa: CGWLPPSLVGYNEQFF

v_gene: TRBV15
abundance: once
j_gene: TRBJ2-7
CDR3aa: CATSRDNLGMGGASSYEQYF

v_gene: TRBV14
abundance: .
j_gene: TRBJ2-3
CDR3aa: CASTPTLGDTQYF

v_gene: TRBV15
abundance: once
j_gene: TRBJ2-5
CDR3aa: CATKLGPDQETQYF

v_gene: TRBV5-4
abundance: .
j_gene: TRBJ2-7
CDR3aa: CASSQDLGTGGYEQYF

v_gene: TRBV4-2
abundance: .
j_gene: TRBJ2-5
CDR3aa: CASSPRRDEETQYF

v_gene: TRBV7-9
abundance: .
j_gene: TRBJ2-1
CDR3aa: CASSSGTSKEGNEQFF

v_gene: TRBV7-3
abundance: .
j_gene: TRBJ1-6
CDR3aa: CASSFTRGDGSPLHF

v_gene: TRBV9
abundance: .
j_gene: TRBJ2-1
CDR3aa: CASSVGRVHEQFF

v_gene: TRBV6-6
abundance: .
j_gene: TRBJ2-1
CDR3aa: CASSWGSGRADNEQFF

v_gene: TRBV10-3
abundance: .
j_gene: TRBJ2-7
CDR3aa: CAISERGGSYEQYF

v_gene: TRBV18
abundance: .
j_gene: TRBJ1-1
CDR3aa: CASSPLTEAFF

v_gene: TRBV28
abundance: .
j_gene: TRBJ1-2
CDR3aa: CASSFGAAGTLANYGYTF

v_gene: TRBV21-1
abundance: once
j_gene: TRBJ2-3
CDR3aa: CASSTPGPSSTDTQYF

v_gene: TRBV19
abundance: .
j_gene: TRBJ1-4
CDR3aa: CASTPPGAPNEKLFF